A single sample gave rise to the 28 T cell receptor beta chains below, sequenced in a study of blood T cell repertoires in COVID-19. The table came from immunoSEQ multiplex PCR; TCRdb's copy has only in-frame clones and leaves some out. The repertoire holds 45,000 to 60,000 clones, with roughly 90% as singletons. Sequenced material: peripheral blood. The receptors stem from a man aged 45 to 65 with acute or convalescent COVID-19.

This rearrangement joins TRBV29-1 to TRBJ2-7; TRBD2 matches at 12 bases. After removal of 4 bases from V and 3 bases from J, the junction contained 1 base not matched to a gene. CDR3 size: 13 residues. Germline V gives CDR1 SQVTM, CDR2 ANQGSEA. CDR3 in amino acids: CSVGTSGDYEQYF. Here the CDR3 DNA reads TGCAGCGTTGGGACTAGCGGGGACTACGAGCAGTACTTC.

This chain connects TRBV6-2 or TRBV6-3 to TRBJ1-2; the D is unclear. Germline lookup yields CDR1 MNHEY and CDR2 SVGEGT. This CDR3 spans 12 amino acids. The V end was cut by 2 bases, the J end by 2 bases, with 3 bases between. CDR3 sequence reads: CASSYVNYGYTF. CDR3 DNA: TGTGCCAGCAGTTACGTAAACTATGGCTACACCTTC.

V usage is TRBV7-2 and J usage is TRBJ2-3, with TRBD2 as a possible D gene (6 bases). Germline loops: CDR1 SGHTA, CDR2 FQGNSA. CDR3 size: 15 residues. Trimming stripped 0 bases from V and 2 bases from J, with 9 bases between. As DNA, the CDR3 is TGTGCCAGCAGCTTAGCTAGCGGATCCACAGATACGCAGTATTTT. Its translation: CASSLASGSTDTQYF. The full variable domain, in which reference TRBV7-2 and TRBJ2-3 provide the parts outside the CDR3, is GAGVSQSPSNKVTEKGKDVELRCDPISGHTALYWYRQSLGQGLEFLIYFQGNSAPDKSGLPSDRFSAERTGGSVSTLTIQRTQQEDSAVYLCASSLASGSTDTQYFGPGTRLTVL.

The J gene is TRBJ2-1, the V gene TRBV5-8; 12 nucleotides match TRBD2. With 4 bases clipped from V and 10 bases from J, the junction kept 12 bases outside the gene matches. This CDR3 contains 16 residues. Germline V lookup: CDR1 SGHTS, CDR2 YDEGEE. The CDR3 bases are TGTGCCAGCAGCCCCCTAGCGGGAGGGCCTAGTCTGGAGCAGTTCTTC. Its protein product is CASSPLAGGPSLEQFF.

The chain uses TRBV5-1 and TRBJ2-2; 9 nucleotides align to TRBD1. The CDR3 extends over 15 amino acids. Germline V lookup: CDR1 SGHRS, CDR2 YFSETQ. V gave up 4 bases and J gave up 5 bases; unmatched junction bases: 6. The CDR3 reads CASSPGQGRTGELFF. CDR3 nucleotides: TGCGCCAGCAGCCCGGGACAGGGCCGGACCGGGGAGCTGTTTTTT.

The chain carries TRBV11-3 and TRBJ2-1; 9 nucleotides match TRBD2. Unmatched junction bases numbered 5, after V lost 1 base and J lost 7 bases. The germline CDR1 and CDR2 sequences are SGHNT and YENEEA. CDR3 length: 15 residues. The CDR3 is CASSLGSGSSNEQFF. CDR3 DNA sequence: TGTGCCAGCAGCTTAGGTAGCGGGAGTTCGAATGAGCAGTTCTTC.

In this sample, this clone turned up a few times. The chain uses TRBV6-4 and TRBJ2-7; D perhaps matches TRBD2 (6 bases). Germline V CDR1 and CDR2: MRHNA, SNTAGT. The CDR3 length is 17 residues. V was clipped by 2 bases and J by 0 bases, with 17 bases between them. The CDR3 reads CASSDDGAGRSSYEQYF. DNA of the CDR3: TGTGCCAGCAGTGACGACGGAGCGGGTCGAAGCTCCTACGAGCAGTACTTC.

J is TRBJ2-1 and V is TRBV9; 9 bases map to TRBD2. Germline lookup yields CDR1 SGDLS and CDR2 YYNGEE. Trimming took 4 bases from V and 0 from J; bases not matched to a gene: 5. This CDR3 is 16 amino acids long. This chain's CDR3 is CASSPETSGSYNEQFF. CDR3 DNA sequence: TGTGCCAGCAGCCCGGAGACTAGCGGCTCCTACAATGAGCAGTTCTTC.

The rearrangement joins TRBV30 to TRBJ1-5; D remains ambiguous. This CDR3 has 13 amino acids. The germline gives CDR1 GTSNPN, CDR2 SVGIG (reference sequence). Deletions cut 4 bases from V and 7 bases from J, with 14 bases between. The CDR3 DNA sequence: TGTGCCTGGAACGGTGGTTCAACGCAGCCCCAGCATTTT. Protein sequence: CAWNGGSTQPQHF.

This clone was seen only once. The chain joins TRBV6-5 to TRBJ1-3, with TRBD1 matching over 7 bases. CDR3 size: 16 residues. CDR1 and CDR2 from the germline V gene are MNHEY and SVGAGI. V was pared by 0 bases and J by 2 bases, with 4 bases of the junction left unmatched. The CDR3 loop is CASSYSTQGAGNTIYF. Written as DNA, the CDR3 is TGTGCCAGCAGTTACTCGACGCAGGGGGCTGGAAACACCATATATTTT.

This clone has just one count. The chain employs TRBV27 and TRBJ1-1; D not resolved. CDR1 is MNHEY and CDR2 is SMNVEV in the germline V gene (reference sequence). V lost 4 bases and J 0 bases, leaving 6 bases between the germline ends. CDR3 length: 13 amino acids. CDR3 sequence: CASSSLMNTEAFF. The CDR3 nucleotides read TGTGCCAGCAGTTCACTCATGAACACTGAAGCTTTCTTT.

The chain links TRBV5-5 to TRBJ2-7; 9 bases map to TRBD1. With 7 bases clipped from V and 2 bases from J, the junction kept 4 bases outside the gene matches. The CDR3 is 13 amino acids. Germline CDR1 is SGHKS and CDR2 is YYEKEE (reference sequence). CDR3 sequence: CASSGTGPYEQYF. The CDR3 DNA reads TGTGCCAGCTCCGGGACAGGGCCCTACGAGCAGTACTTC. The full variable domain, completed using reference TRBV5-5 and TRBJ2-7, is DAGVTQSPTHLIKTRGQQVTLRCSPISGHKSVSWYQQVLGQGPQFIFQYYEKEERGRGNFPDRFSARQFPNYSSELNVNALLLGDSALYLCASSGTGPYEQYFGPGTRLTVT.

The chain links TRBV27 to TRBJ2-1; 8 positions agree with TRBD2. The CDR3 totals 16 residues. Unmatched junction bases numbered 9, after V lost 1 base and J lost 7 bases. Germline V CDR1 and CDR2: MNHEY, SMNVEV (reference sequence). The CDR3 nucleotides are TGTGCCAGCAGTTTATTTTCCAGCGGGAGTTATAATGAGCAGTTCTTC. Translation: CASSLFSSGSYNEQFF.

This chain connects TRBV9 to TRBJ2-3; D not resolved. V lost 3 bases and J 0 bases, leaving 8 bases between the germline ends. The germline CDR1 and CDR2 sequences are SGDLS and YYNGEE. The CDR3 is 14 residues long. The CDR3, as DNA: TGTGCCAGCAGCGCCTCGTCTAGCACAGATACGCAGTATTTT. Translating it yields CASSASSSTDTQYF.

The CDR3 sequence is CASSILTGGKGYGYTF. CDR3 bases: TGTGCCAGTAGTATCCTGACAGGGGGTAAAGGCTATGGCTACACCTTC. V gene TRBV19 combines with J gene TRBJ1-2; 9 positions match TRBD1. This CDR3 is built from 16 residues. V shed 3 bases and J 4 bases; nucleotides not matched to a gene: 9. Germline V lookup: CDR1 LNHDA, CDR2 SQIVND (reference sequence).

The rearrangement links TRBV7-9 to TRBJ2-3, with 9 bases that match TRBD2. After removal of 0 bases from V and 2 bases from J, the junction contained 0 bases not matched to a gene. The CDR3 has 15 amino acids. From germline, CDR1 is SEHNR and CDR2 FQNEAQ (reference sequence). CDR3 coding DNA: TGTGCCAGCAGCTTAGCGGGACTAGCCACAGATACGCAGTATTTT. Amino acid sequence: CASSLAGLATDTQYF.

The V and J genes are TRBV27 and TRBJ2-7, with D unresolved. The CDR3 sequence is 13 residues long. With 0 bases removed from V and 2 bases from J, the gap between germline ends came to 5 bases. The germline CDR1 and CDR2 sequences are MNHEY and SMNVEV (reference sequence). The CDR3 DNA reads TGTGCCAGCAGTTTATCCATTCCCTACGAGCAGTACTTC. As protein: CASSLSIPYEQYF.

The chain links TRBV11-3 to TRBJ2-7, with TRBD1 matching over 11 bases. Per the germline V gene, CDR1 is SGHNT and CDR2 is YENEEA. V trimming: 6 bases; J trimming: 5 bases; junction bases outside the gene matches: 3. There are 13 residues in the CDR3. The CDR3 is CASRGQGVDEQYF. The CDR3 DNA sequence: TGTGCCAGCAGGGGACAGGGGGTCGACGAGCAGTACTTC.

This clone was observed a single time. This chain connects TRBV7-8 to TRBJ1-5, with 10 positions matching TRBD1. The CDR3 contains 14 residues. J lost 7 bases, V lost 4 bases, and 4 bases had no gene match. Looked up from germline, CDR1 is SGHVS and CDR2 is FQNEAQ. CDR3 DNA: TGTGCCAGCAGCTCCGGGACAGGGGTACAGCCCCAGCATTTT. Translation gives CASSSGTGVQPQHF.

This chain uses TRBV14 with TRBJ1-2; 8 bases match TRBD1. With 5 bases clipped from V and 7 bases from J, the junction kept 15 bases outside the gene matches. Germline V CDR1 and CDR2: SGHDN, FVKESK. The CDR3 loop spans 16 amino acids. This chain's CDR3 is CASSLRTGKVVFGYTF. The CDR3, as DNA: TGTGCCAGCAGCTTACGGACAGGGAAAGTGGTGTTTGGCTACACCTTC.

This chain uses TRBV15 with TRBJ2-7; D gene ambiguous. Germline V gene lookup returns CDR1 LNHNV and CDR2 YYDKDF (reference sequence). V was cut by 0 bases and J by 1 base, with 13 bases left in between. CDR3 length: 16 residues. This CDR3 is CATSRDLNIPSYEQYF. Written as DNA, the CDR3 is TGTGCCACCAGCAGAGATTTGAACATCCCATCCTACGAGCAGTACTTC.

The chain joins TRBV25-1 to TRBJ2-1, with TRBD2 matching over 13 bases. The CDR3 is made up of 18 amino acids. In germline, CDR1 is MGHDK, CDR2 SYGVNS. Germline trimming cut 3 bases from V and 3 bases from J; bases unmatched to any gene: 8. The CDR3 loop reads CASSDPSRTSGSYNEQFF. CDR3 nucleotide sequence: TGTGCCAGCAGTGATCCCTCCCGGACTAGCGGGAGCTACAATGAGCAGTTCTTC.

The chain is built from TRBV5-1 and TRBJ2-5; perhaps TRBD1 as D (5 bases). Germline V lookup: CDR1 SGHRS, CDR2 YFSETQ. This CDR3 has 15 residues. V lost 4 bases, J lost 2 bases, and 15 bases lay in between. CDR3 nucleotide sequence: TGCGCCAGCAGCGCCGGCAGGGTCGGACAAGAGACCCAGTACTTC. Translation: CASSAGRVGQETQYF.

The V call is TRBV30, the J call TRBJ1-1; no clear D gene. This CDR3 region has 11 residues. Germline lookup yields CDR1 GTSNPN and CDR2 SVGIG (reference sequence). Trimming pared 4 bases from V and 7 bases from J, leaving 10 bases between. CDR3 amino acids: CAWKDTDEAFF. The CDR3 DNA reads as TGTGCCTGGAAAGATACAGATGAAGCTTTCTTT. Together with reference TRBV30 and TRBJ1-1, the CDR3 gives the full variable domain: SQTIHQWPATLVQPVGSPLSLECTVEGTSNPNLYWYRQAAGRGLQLLFYSVGIGQISSEVPQNLSASRPQDRQFILSSKKLLLSDSGFYLCAWKDTDEAFFGQGTRLTVV.

This clone was counted once. The genes are TRBV24-1 and TRBJ1-5; D remains unclear. The CDR3 sequence is 14 residues long. Trimming took off 6 bases at V and 0 bases at J, with 8 bases between the two ends. Germline-derived CDR1 and CDR2 are KGHDR and SFDVKD. In DNA, the CDR3 is TGTGCCACCAGTCATGAGTATAGCAATCAGCCCCAGCATTTT. This codes for CATSHEYSNQPQHF.

This clone has more than one count but fewer than ten. V usage is TRBV10-3 and J usage is TRBJ2-1, with D possibly TRBD1 on 6 matching bases. V lost 8 bases and J lost 0, with 11 bases in between. Germline-derived CDR1 and CDR2 are ENHRY and SYGVKD. This CDR3 is built from 14 residues. The CDR3 region is CAISRGSSYNEQFF. The CDR3 DNA sequence: TGTGCCATCTCGAGGGGGAGCTCCTACAATGAGCAGTTCTTC.

Only one count was recorded for this clone. The chain joins TRBV19 to TRBJ2-5, with D possibly TRBD1 on 6 matching bases. Per the germline V gene, CDR1 is LNHDA and CDR2 is SQIVND (reference sequence). The CDR3 has 16 residues. Trimming pared 3 bases from V and 3 bases from J, leaving 17 bases between. The CDR3 DNA reads as TGTGCCAGTAGTATGGGGGCCGGGACCCATAAAGAGACCCAGTACTTC. Translated, it gives CASSMGAGTHKETQYF. Complete variable domain (other parts from reference TRBV19 and TRBJ2-5): DGGITQSPKYLFRKEGQNVTLSCEQNLNHDAMYWYRQDPGQGLRLIYYSQIVNDFQKGDIAEGYSVSREKKESFPLTVTSAQKNPTAFYLCASSMGAGTHKETQYFGPGTRLLVL.

Here the CDR3 reads CASSLSGRAKNIQYF. CDR3 bases: TGTGCCAGCAGCTTATCGGGGAGAGCCAAAAACATTCAGTACTTC. The chain is built from TRBV7-2 and TRBJ2-4; tentatively, D is TRBD2 (5 bases). This CDR3 is 15 amino acids long. Trimming removed 2 bases from V and 0 bases from J, with 8 bases in between. Germline lookup yields CDR1 SGHTA and CDR2 FQGNSA.